This T cell receptor beta chain was recovered during a study of vaccination and CD4 T cells after COVID-19. Across the whole study: The peptides that stimulated the cells were overlapping spike peptides from SARS-CoV-2, HCoV-NL63, HCoV-OC43 and HCoV-229E.

This clonotype was seen more than once but under ten times. Its antigen is not identified. The treatment was: roughly 10-day PBMC culture with coronavirus spike peptide pools or control peptides (ViraFEST assay). This CDR3 comprises 12 residues. Germline CDR1 reads SGHNT; CDR2 reads YYREEE (reference sequence). V shed 2 bases and J shed 1 base, with 4 bases lying between them. The Oncomine TCR Beta short-read assay was applied to DNA of cultured CD4+ T cells. TCRdb analysed the PCR reads with MiXCR anew, one entry per CDR3 protein. The data show about 2,700 distinct CDR3 sequences, around 23% seen once.

The clonotype originates from a human donor who had recovered from COVID-19. This rearrangement joins TRBV5-4 to TRBJ2-7, with unresolved D. Input material: CD4+ T cells from blood, cultured in vitro. CDR3 region: CASSFESYEQYF. CDR3 nucleotide sequence: TGTGCCAGCAGCTTTGAATCCTACGAGCAGTACTTC.